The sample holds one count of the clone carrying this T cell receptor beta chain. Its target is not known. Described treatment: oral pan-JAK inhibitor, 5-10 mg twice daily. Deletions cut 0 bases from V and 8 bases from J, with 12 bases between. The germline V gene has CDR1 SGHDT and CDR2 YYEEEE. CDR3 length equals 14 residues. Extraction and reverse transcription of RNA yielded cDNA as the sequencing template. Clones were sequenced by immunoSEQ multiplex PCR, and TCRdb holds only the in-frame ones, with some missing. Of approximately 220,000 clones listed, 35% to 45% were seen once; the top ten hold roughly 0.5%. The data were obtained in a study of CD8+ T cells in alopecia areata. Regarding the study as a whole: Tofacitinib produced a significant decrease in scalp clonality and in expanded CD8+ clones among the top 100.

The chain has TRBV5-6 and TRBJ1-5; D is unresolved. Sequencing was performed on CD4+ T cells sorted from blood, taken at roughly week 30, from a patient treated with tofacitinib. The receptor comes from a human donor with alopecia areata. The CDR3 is CASSLVGGYEPQHF. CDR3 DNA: TGTGCCAGCAGCTTGGTGGGTGGATACGAGCCCCAGCATTTT.